Below are 22 T cell receptor beta chains sequenced from a single sample in a study of blood T cells in healthy people across ages. A second PCR, run for roughly 6 to 11 cycles, used a sample-barcoded 5' primer plus a J-beta primer mix. MiXCR, applied by TCRdb to the 5' RACE reads, yields one record per CDR3 protein. The table includes some 1.5 million distinct CDR3 sequences, 25% to 30% detected once. Sequences were obtained from blood. These receptors originate from a woman younger than 45 in good health.

The genes are TRBV6-5 and TRBJ2-7; 10 bases map to TRBD2. Germline V gene sequence: CDR1 MNHEY, CDR2 SVGAGI. J was trimmed by 7 bases and V by 6 bases; bases with no gene match: 12. CDR3 length: 15 residues. The CDR3 protein is CASRRQGLARNEQYF. CDR3 sequence (DNA): TGTGCCAGCAGACGGCAGGGACTAGCGCGGAATGAGCAGTACTTC.

The chain has TRBV7-9 and TRBJ2-3; D might be TRBD1 or TRBD2, each matching 5 bases. Germline V lookup: CDR1 SEHNR, CDR2 FQNEAQ (reference sequence). CDR3 size: 13 residues. Trimming removed 8 bases at V and 1 base at J, with 10 bases between. The CDR3 sequence is CASPRDGTDTQYF. The CDR3, as DNA: TGTGCCAGCCCGAGGGACGGCACAGATACGCAGTATTTT.

This clonotype has more than one count but fewer than ten. This chain links TRBV3-1 with TRBJ2-3; D call uncertain. V shed 4 bases and J shed 6 bases, with 11 bases lying between them. Germline V CDR1 and CDR2: LGHDT, YNNKEL (reference sequence). The CDR3 is 13 amino acids. CDR3 nucleotides: TGTGCCAGCAGCCGAACGCTCGGTGATACGCAGTATTTT. This translates into CASSRTLGDTQYF.

This clonotype was seen more than once but under ten times. The CDR3 DNA sequence: TGTGCCAGCACTTCGCCCTCCCTGAGCGGGAGGGCCGCGGGACGTGAGCAGTTCTTC. Protein sequence: CASTSPSLSGRAAGREQFF. The chain carries TRBV12-3 or TRBV12-4 and TRBJ2-1; TRBD2 matches at 10 bases. The CDR3 consists of 19 residues. Trimming cost V 7 bases and J 9 bases; bases outside gene matches: 24.

The chain links TRBV20-1 to TRBJ1-5, with 7 bases fitting TRBD1. The CDR3 is 16 amino acids. From germline, CDR1 is DFQATT and CDR2 SNEGSKA (reference sequence). V gave up 1 base and J gave up 0 bases; unmatched junction bases: 6. CDR3 bases: TGCAGTGCTAGAGTCTCAGGGGGGTATAGCAATCAGCCCCAGCATTTT. Its protein is CSARVSGGYSNQPQHF.

The chain uses TRBV20-1 and TRBJ1-1; possibly TRBD1 for D (5 bases). The CDR3 consists of 13 residues. The germline gives CDR1 DFQATT, CDR2 SNEGSKA (reference sequence). DNA of the CDR3: TGCAGCCCCATAGGGGACCTGAACACTGAAGCTTTCTTT. Encoded protein: CSPIGDLNTEAFF.

In its sample, this clonotype was seen a few times. V gene TRBV27 combines with J gene TRBJ1-1; D is unclear. V was cut by 0 bases and J by 4 bases, with 6 bases left in between. This CDR3 contains 13 residues. Germline assignment: CDR1 MNHEY and CDR2 SMNVEV (reference sequence). CDR3 coding DNA: TGTGCCAGCAGTTTATCCCCCTTCACTGAAGCTTTCTTT. Translated: CASSLSPFTEAFF.

The rearrangement links TRBV12-3 or TRBV12-4 to TRBJ2-1, with TRBD1 matching 10 bases. This CDR3 contains 16 residues. With V trimmed by 2 bases and J by 4 bases, 5 bases remained unmatched. The CDR3 sequence: CASSLMGQGLYNEQFF. The DNA of the CDR3 is TGTGCCAGCAGTTTAATGGGACAGGGGCTATACAATGAGCAGTTCTTC.

This clonotype showed up many times. V is TRBV5-1 and J is TRBJ2-1; D unresolved. V was cut by 3 bases and J by 7 bases, with 8 bases left in between. From germline, CDR1 is SGHRS and CDR2 YFSETQ. The CDR3 length is 12 residues. CDR3 DNA sequence: TGCGCCAGCAGCTCCGACTTGAATGAGCAGTTCTTC. This sequence encodes CASSSDLNEQFF.

This clonotype showed up many times. CDR3 bases: TGCAGTGCTCTTCCGGGACAGGGGGGTCGCGAGCAGTACTTC. This gives the protein CSALPGQGGREQYF. The gene calls are TRBV20-1 and TRBJ2-7; 11 bases fit TRBD1. This CDR3 has 14 residues. The germline CDR1 and CDR2 sequences are DFQATT and SNEGSKA (reference sequence). V trimming: 5 bases; J trimming: 6 bases; junction bases outside the gene matches: 9.

This clonotype was counted only a few times. The rearrangement uses TRBV5-4 and TRBJ2-1; D tentatively fits TRBD1 or TRBD2 (5 bases each). V dropped 4 bases and J dropped 3 bases, with 14 bases sitting between them. There are 15 residues in the CDR3. Germline values: CDR1 SGHNT, CDR2 YYREEE (reference sequence). The CDR3 DNA reads as TGTGCCAGCAGCCCCCGGGACGGCTTCTACAATGAGCAGTTCTTC. Protein sequence: CASSPRDGFYNEQFF.

This clonotype was detected a few times. This chain connects TRBV6-4 to TRBJ2-1; the match to TRBD2 covers 8 bases. The J call may be mistaken, given a closer DNA end match to TRBJ2-7. In germline, CDR1 is MRHNA, CDR2 SNTAGT. This CDR3 region has 15 residues. CDR3 protein: CASSSSGRAYNEQYF. The CDR3 DNA follows: TGTGCCAGCAGTTCCTCCGGGAGGGCCTACAATGAGCAGTACTTC.

The chain has TRBV12-3 or TRBV12-4 and TRBJ1-1; D unresolved. There are 15 residues in the CDR3. With 2 bases removed from V and 2 bases from J, the gap between germline ends came to 12 bases. The CDR3 sequence: CASSLNGQRNTEAFF. CDR3 coding DNA: TGTGCCAGCAGTTTAAATGGGCAAAGAAACACTGAAGCTTTCTTT.

This clonotype was seen more than once but under ten times. The chain joins TRBV5-1 to TRBJ2-1; TRBD1 is a possible D gene (6 bases). The CDR3 is made up of 15 amino acids. The V gene lost 6 bases and the J gene lost 6 bases, with 19 bases spanning the gap. Per the germline V gene, CDR1 is SGHRS and CDR2 is YFSETQ. The CDR3 loop is CASNLLAGQLNEQFF. The CDR3 region has the DNA TGCGCCAGCAACCTTTTAGCCGGACAGCTCAATGAGCAGTTCTTC.

This clonotype has at least ten counts. The CDR3: CASSHRQGRGEQYF. CDR3 DNA sequence: TGTGCCAGCAGCCACCGACAGGGCCGGGGCGAGCAGTACTTC. V gene TRBV3-1 combines with J gene TRBJ2-7, with TRBD1 matching 7 bases. The CDR3 runs 14 residues. Unmatched junction bases numbered 8, after V lost 3 bases and J lost 6 bases. Germline lookup yields CDR1 LGHDT and CDR2 YNNKEL (reference sequence).

The chain combines TRBV5-5 with TRBJ2-3; tentatively, D is TRBD1 (6 bases). Germline CDR1 and CDR2: SGHKS and YYEKEE (reference sequence). The CDR3 length is 16 residues. V lost 2 bases and J lost 4, with 17 bases in between. The CDR3, as DNA: TGTGCCAGCAGCTTATGGTCCCAGGGGAAGGCAGATACGCAGTATTTT. Encoded protein: CASSLWSQGKADTQYF.

This chain uses TRBV29-1 with TRBJ2-1, with TRBD2 matching 11 bases. The J call may be wrong; the DNA end is better matched by TRBJ2-7. The CDR3 extends over 14 amino acids. From germline, CDR1 is SQVTM and CDR2 ANQGSEA. The CDR3 DNA is TGCAGCGTCGGCGGGACTAGCGGTTACAATGAGCAGTACTTC. Protein sequence: CSVGGTSGYNEQYF.

The chain links TRBV10-2 to TRBJ1-1; 9 bases agree with TRBD1. The ends lost 6 bases at V and 1 base at J; junction bases unmatched: 9. Germline CDR1 is WSHSY and CDR2 is SAAADI. CDR3 length: 16 amino acids. CDR3 amino acids: CASRVDRGSSNTEAFF. CDR3 nucleotides: TGCGCCAGCAGGGTGGACAGGGGATCTTCGAACACTGAAGCTTTCTTT.

There are many counts of this clonotype. The V gene is TRBV6-4, the J gene TRBJ2-1; D remains ambiguous. Trimming pared 4 bases from V and 10 bases from J, leaving 14 bases between. The CDR3 has 13 residues. From germline, CDR1 is MRHNA and CDR2 SNTAGT. The chain's CDR3 is CASSVSGPGEQFF. The CDR3 DNA reads TGTGCCAGCAGTGTTTCAGGCCCTGGGGAGCAGTTCTTC.

The rearrangement links TRBV7-2 to TRBJ2-1, with TRBD2 matching over 9 bases. The CDR3 is 15 amino acids. Germline V CDR1 and CDR2: SGHTA, FQGNSA. V was pared by 0 bases and J by 15 bases, with 12 bases of the junction left unmatched. The CDR3 DNA reads as TGTGCCAGCAGCTTAGCGTCCTCGGGCGGGAGGGTTCTGTTCTTC. Translation gives CASSLASSGGRVLFF. Combining the CDR3 with reference TRBV7-2 and TRBJ2-1 gives the whole variable domain GAGVSQSPSNKVTEKGKDVELRCDPISGHTALYWYRQSLGQGLEFLIYFQGNSAPDKSGLPSDRFSAERTGGSVSTLTIQRTQQEDSAVYLCASSLASSGGRVLFFGPGTRLTVL.

With regard to this clonotype: A much bigger clone sits one base away, suggesting this may be a read error. The V gene is TRBV9, the J gene TRBJ2-4; D may match TRBD1 or TRBD2 (5 bases each). The length of the CDR3 is 16 residues. Trimming cost V 7 bases and J 3 bases, with 20 bases left between them. Germline V gives CDR1 SGDLS, CDR2 YYNGEE. The CDR3: CASGATGRGDKNIQYF. Here the CDR3 DNA reads TGTGCCAGCGGCGCCACGGGACGAGGGGACAAAAACATTCAGTACTTC.

V is TRBV12-3 or TRBV12-4 and J is TRBJ2-4, with no clear D. V lost 3 bases and J lost 13, with 16 bases in between. The CDR3 has 13 residues. The CDR3: CASSFSFGNEQYF. In DNA form, the CDR3 reads TGTGCCAGCAGTTTTAGCTTTGGCAATGAGCAGTACTTC.